Sequencing of this T cell receptor (beta chain) was carried out in a study of control samples from healthy donors and cancer patients. The repertoire was sequenced with immunoSEQ multiplex PCR; TCRdb's copy has only in-frame clones and lacks some. The repertoire consists of about 120,000 clones, with about 87% occurring once and the leading ten covering 3% to 4%. The CDR3 is 17 residues long. CDR1 SNHLY and CDR2 FYNNEI come from the germline V gene. Trimming took 7 bases from V and 0 from J; bases not matched to a gene: 14. Sample: blood. The chain carries TRBV2 and TRBJ2-7, with 8 positions matching TRBD1. This TCR was sampled from a man aged 40-50 years in good health. CDR3 in DNA: TGTGCCAGCAATCCCGGAGGAAAGGACAGGGCCTCCTACGAGCAGTACTTC. Its translation: CASNPGGKDRASYEQYF.